Included here is one TCR beta chain sequence, with context. The data were obtained in a study of blood T cell repertoires in COVID-19. Only in-frame clones appear in the TCRdb table, and some are missing; sequencing was by immunoSEQ multiplex PCR. This sample has about 75,000 clones; around 74% occur once, and the top ten carry about 5.4%. The origin of this receptor is a woman of 80 years or more with active or convalescent COVID-19. Input material: peripheral blood.

For the CDR3, the DNA is TGTGCCAGCAGCCAGACAGGGGGCGTTTTCCCTGAAGCTTTCTTT. Amino acids: CASSQTGGVFPEAFF. The V gene is TRBV7-8, the J gene TRBJ1-1; 10 bases align to TRBD1. Germline values: CDR1 SGHVS, CDR2 FQNEAQ. Trimming cost V 5 bases and J 6 bases; bases outside gene matches: 9. The CDR3 contains 15 residues.